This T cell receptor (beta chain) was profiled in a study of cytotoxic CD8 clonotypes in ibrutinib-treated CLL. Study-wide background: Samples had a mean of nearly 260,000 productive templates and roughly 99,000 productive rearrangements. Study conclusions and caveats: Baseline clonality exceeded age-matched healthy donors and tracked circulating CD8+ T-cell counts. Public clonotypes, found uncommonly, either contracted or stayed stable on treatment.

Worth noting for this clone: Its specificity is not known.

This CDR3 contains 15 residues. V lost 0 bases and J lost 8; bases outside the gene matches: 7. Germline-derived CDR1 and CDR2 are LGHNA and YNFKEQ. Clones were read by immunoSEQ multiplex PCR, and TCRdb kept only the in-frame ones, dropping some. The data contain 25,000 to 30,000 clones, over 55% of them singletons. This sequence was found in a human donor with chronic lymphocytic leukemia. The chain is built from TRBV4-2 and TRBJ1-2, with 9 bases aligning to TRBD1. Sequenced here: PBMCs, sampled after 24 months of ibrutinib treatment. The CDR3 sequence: CASSQDRGTGRGYTF. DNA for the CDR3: TGTGCCAGCAGCCAAGATAGGGGGACAGGGAGAGGCTACACCTTC.